This T cell receptor (beta chain) was profiled in a study of cytomegalovirus exposure and HLA in healthy donors. Findings and limits, study-wide: Per published accounts, TCR beta sequences correctly predicted the HLA-A and HLA-B alleles of most subjects. V- and J-gene trimming of TCR beta was linked (in a later analysis) to a missense DCLRE1C variant. Excluded were some V segments that proved indistinguishable, including TRBV6-2 and TRBV6-3.

As concerns this clone: The antigen is undetermined.

CDR3 size: 14 residues. Germline V gene sequence: CDR1 SNHLY, CDR2 FYNNEI. Trimming removed 2 bases from V and 0 bases from J, with 7 bases in between. In the PCR, 60 Vbeta and 13 Jbeta primers were used. Here immunoSEQ multiplex PCR was the method, and the copy in TCRdb shows in-frame clones only, minus some. The table records around 220,000 clones, 70% to 80% of them present only once. The genes are TRBV2 and TRBJ2-5; D is perhaps TRBD2 (6 bases). The TCR originated in a girl aged 2 to 10 in good health and CMV-seronegative. Sequenced material: PBMCs. In DNA form, the CDR3 reads TGTGCCAGCAGTGAACGGGGGTACCAAGAGACCCAGTACTTC. Encoded protein: CASSERGYQETQYF.